This T cell receptor (beta chain) was recorded in a study of CD4+ T cells in melanoma. The protocol was immunoSEQ multiplex PCR, while the TCRdb copy is restricted to in-frame clones and leaves out a portion. This table has more than 12,000 clones, about three fifths appearing once. CDR3 length equals 10 residues. CDR1 is SNHLY, CDR2 FYNNEI, per germline. V was trimmed by 3 bases and J by 9 bases, leaving 3 bases between them. Study-level points and caveats: A reported correlation linked neoantigen-specific CD4+ T cells to CD8+, macrophage and B cell function. In melanoma, neoantigen-specific CD4+ T cells reportedly differed in differentiation state.

Comment on this clone: Its antigen is unknown.

The gene calls are TRBV2 and TRBJ2-1; no clear D gene. The receptor was isolated from a human donor with melanoma. The sample consisted of cells from a culture (not recorded whether cultured in vitro). CDR3 sequence: CASSDVEQFF. The CDR3 DNA reads as TGTGCCAGCAGTGATGTTGAGCAGTTCTTC.